This entry concerns a single TCR beta chain. V lost 6 bases and J lost 2, with 8 bases in between. The germline V gene encodes CDR1 SGHVS and CDR2 FQNEAQ. CDR3 length: 13 residues. In the original analysis: From reference gene primer amplification, estimates of nucleated cell counts were derived. Some clones are missing from TCRdb's copy, which holds only in-frame ones; the method was immunoSEQ multiplex PCR. V and J calls and clone size are as listed in that table; D and trimming were resolved from the DNA. The sample has approximately 97,000 clones; around 87% are singletons. The source of the sample is a study of blood T cell repertoires in COVID-19. As for the study in general: Samples came from the United States, Italy and Spain, spanning acute and convalescent COVID-19. From T cells, B-cell-depleted T cells, or PBMCs came the material, which was cDNA or gDNA.

This chain joins TRBV7-8 and TRBJ1-5; no reliable D call. The source is a human donor in a cohort sampled during active COVID-19. The sample taken for sequencing was peripheral blood. For the CDR3, the DNA is TGTGCCAGCAGGTTGGGCGGCAATCAGCCCCAGCATTTT. Translating gives CASRLGGNQPQHF.